This T cell receptor beta chain appears in the sequencing data of a study of Ad26.COV2.S vaccination and SARS-CoV-2 variants (dated by TCRdb to the early 2020s). Background on the whole study: TCRbeta repertoire sequencing was used to assess the specificity and breadth of SARS-CoV-2-reactive T cell receptors after Ad26.COV2.S vaccination. The TCR-sequenced set comprised about 32 samples: approximately 19 Ad26.COV2.S vaccine recipients, 5 placebo recipients and 8 SARS-CoV-2 convalescent individuals.

Broader findings and caveats from the paper: After vaccination, spike-specific CD8+ and CD4+ T cell responses were reported to show substantial breadth. Comparable non-spike TCR breadth was observed between vaccine and placebo recipients, consistent with only spike being contained in the vaccine. Compared with placebo recipients, Ad26.COV2.S recipients showed higher spike-specific TCR breadth (P = 0.0014). The authors noted that total T cell responses may have been underestimated by the TCR breadth and depth analyses.

TCRbeta CDR3 regions were sequenced with the immunoSEQ Assay. After extraction, genomic DNA underwent amplification by bias-controlled multiplex PCR, followed by high-throughput sequencing. In the source study's methods: To quantify the absolute abundance of each unique TCRbeta CDR3 region, sequences were collapsed and filtered. T cell fraction was estimated by normalizing TCRbeta template counts to usable DNA, which was measured by amplifying reference genes present in all nucleated cells. Repertoire TCRs were annotated as SARS-CoV-2-specific when V gene, CDR3 amino acid sequence and J gene were exactly matched to a known reactive TCR set. The reference SARS-CoV-2 TCR set came from MIRA and was filtered for enrichment in COVID-19-positive ImmuneCODE repertoires, removing public or cross-reactive TCRs. Drawing on the MIRA antigens, annotated TCRs were analysed further at the level of specific ORF or position within ORF. Breadth was defined as annotated unique rearrangements over total unique productive rearrangements; depth was the summed frequency of those rearrangements. Two-sided Wilcoxon rank-sum tests were used to compare TCR breadth between groups. TCRdb obtained this table from immuneACCESS and retained in-frame rearrangements with V and J assigned. These tables miss some clones; where compared with another copy, unresolved V genes account for less than half of the shortfall, and the remainder is unexplained. From that table come the V and J calls and clone size; the DNA was used to work out D and trimming. Present in this sample are around 350,000 clones, about 92% of which were seen just once. The ten largest clones capture under 5% of the sample.

What this sample's time point label stands for: individuals recovered from natural SARS-CoV-2 infection. This clone appeared once. Its specific antigen is unknown. No base-level quality is on record; no much larger clone is a single base apart. The source of this sequence is a human donor who had recovered from COVID-19. Sequenced here: peripheral blood, sampled after recovery from COVID-19.

CDR3 region: CASSLSWDGIEQFF. Read as DNA, the sequence is TGTGCCAGCAGCTTGTCCTGGGACGGGATTGAGCAGTTCTTC. The rearranged segments are TRBV5-6 and TRBJ2-1; the D element could tentatively be TRBD1 or TRBD2, as 5 bases agree for each. The germline V gene gives CDR1 as SGHDT and CDR2 as YYEEEE. Including the terminal cysteine and phenylalanine, the CDR3 comprises 14 residues. Only the CDR3 DNA is retained, 42 bases long and in frame from the first base. V and J lose 1 base and 9 bases, and a span of 14 bases separates them.